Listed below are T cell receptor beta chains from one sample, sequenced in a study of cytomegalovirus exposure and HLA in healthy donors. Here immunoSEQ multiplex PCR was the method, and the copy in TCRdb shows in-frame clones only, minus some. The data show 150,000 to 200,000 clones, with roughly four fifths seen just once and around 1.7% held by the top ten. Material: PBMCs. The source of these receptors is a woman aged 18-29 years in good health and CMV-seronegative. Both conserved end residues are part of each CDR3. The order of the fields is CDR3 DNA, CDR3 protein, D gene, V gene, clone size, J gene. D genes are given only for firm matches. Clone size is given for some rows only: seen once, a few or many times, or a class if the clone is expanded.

CDR3nt: TGTGCCAGCAGCTGGGGGCCGGTTGAGCAGTTCTTC; CDR3aa: CASSWGPVEQFF; d_gene: .; v_gene: TRBV5-6; abundance: .; j_gene: TRBJ2-1
CDR3nt: TGTGCCAGCAGGCGACAGGGGAGCTCCTATAATTCACCCCTCCACTTT; CDR3aa: CASRRQGSSYNSPLHF; d_gene: TRBD1; v_gene: TRBV5-4; abundance: .; j_gene: TRBJ1-6
CDR3nt: TGTGCCAGTAGAAGGGACAGGGCTAGCTCTGGAAACACCATATATTTT; CDR3aa: CASRRDRASSGNTIYF; d_gene: TRBD1; v_gene: TRBV19; abundance: .; j_gene: TRBJ1-3
CDR3nt: TGTGCCAGCAGTGAATTGGGACAGGTGGTTCTATCCTACGAGCAGTACTTC; CDR3aa: CASSELGQVVLSYEQYF; d_gene: TRBD1; v_gene: TRBV6-1; abundance: .; j_gene: TRBJ2-7
CDR3nt: TGCGCCAGCAGCCAAGCCACAGGGCTCTCTGGAAACACCATATATTTT; CDR3aa: CASSQATGLSGNTIYF; d_gene: .; v_gene: TRBV4-3; abundance: .; j_gene: TRBJ1-3
CDR3nt: TGTGCCAGCAGTCCCATGGGTCCGGGAACCACCGGGGAGCTGTTTTTT; CDR3aa: CASSPMGPGTTGELFF; d_gene: .; v_gene: TRBV28; abundance: .; j_gene: TRBJ2-2
CDR3nt: TGTGCCAGTAGTGCCGTAAGGGGGCAAGAGACCCAGTACTTC; CDR3aa: CASSAVRGQETQYF; d_gene: .; v_gene: TRBV19; abundance: .; j_gene: TRBJ2-5
CDR3nt: TGCGCCAGCAGCCAAGAGTCTAGCGGTTACAATGAGCAGTTCTTC; CDR3aa: CASSQESSGYNEQFF; d_gene: TRBD2; v_gene: TRBV4-3; abundance: once; j_gene: TRBJ2-1
CDR3nt: TGCGCCAGCAGCCAAGACCCCCCGACAGGGGTCAATCAGCCCCAGCATTTT; CDR3aa: CASSQDPPTGVNQPQHF; d_gene: TRBD1; v_gene: TRBV4-1; abundance: .; j_gene: TRBJ1-5
CDR3nt: TGTGCCAGCAGCCCAGGGACAGGGGGGTCGTCCTACAATGAGCAGTTCTTC; CDR3aa: CASSPGTGGSSYNEQFF; d_gene: TRBD1; v_gene: TRBV28; abundance: .; j_gene: TRBJ2-1
CDR3nt: TGTGCCAGCAGTCCCCGGGACAGACAAGAGACCCAGTACTTC; CDR3aa: CASSPRDRQETQYF; d_gene: TRBD1; v_gene: TRBV28; abundance: .; j_gene: TRBJ2-5